This T cell receptor (beta chain) comes out of a study of T-cell memory formation after mild COVID-19. This CDR3 spans 15 amino acids. Trimming removed 2 bases at V and 8 bases at J, with 16 bases between. Germline V gene data show CDR1 as SGHAT and CDR2 as FQNNGV. TCR alpha and TCR beta cDNA libraries with sample barcodes and UMIs came from 5'RACE using constant-segment primers. TCRdb reprocessed the 5' RACE reads via MiXCR and lists one record per CDR3 protein. This table has 280,000 or so distinct CDR3 sequences, 8% to 9% appearing once. This clonotype has ten or more counts. Sequences were obtained from PBMCs or a T cell subset sorted from them (not recorded which). This sequence originates from a young man who had mild COVID-19 (a few samples of this study predate the infection). Cell type and time point are not known. The V and J genes are TRBV11-2 and TRBJ2-1; D remains ambiguous. DNA of the CDR3: TGTGCCAGCAGCTTATTCCCACTATCCTTGGATGAGCAGTTCTTC. It encodes CASSLFPLSLDEQFF. The full variable domain, completed using reference TRBV11-2 and TRBJ2-1, is EAGVAQSPRYKIIEKRQSVAFWCNPISGHATLYWYQQILGQGPKLLIQFQNNGVVDDSQLPKDRFSAERLKGVDSTLKIQPAKLEDSAVYLCASSLFPLSLDEQFFGPGTRLTVL.